The rows below give T cell receptor beta chains drawn from one sample of a study of response to subunit inactivated influenza vaccine. TCRdb recomputed calls from the RT-PCR reads with MiXCR, one row per CDR3 protein. The table shows roughly 790,000 distinct CDR3 sequences, with approximately 22% occurring only once. The input for sequencing was PBMCs from blood, taken 4 to 6 days after vaccination. Source of these receptors: a man aged 50-59 years who received an inactivated influenza vaccine. Each CDR3 is given with its conserved first and last residue. D genes are given only for firm matches. Some rows have no size entry. The others give once, few or many, or a class for an expanded clone.

D gene	V gene	J gene	clone size	CDR3 length	CDR3 protein	CDR3 DNA
TRBD1	TRBV7-2	TRBJ2-1	NA	14	CASSQGTGTHEQFF	TGTGCCAGCAGCCAAGGGACAGGGACCCATGAGCAGTTCTTC
TRBD2	TRBV4-2	TRBJ2-1	NA	17	CASSQDRTASGNNEQFF	TGTGCCAGCAGCCAAGATCGTACGGCTAGCGGAAACAATGAGCAGTTCTTC
NA	TRBV15	TRBJ2-1	NA	17	CATSLTADLNSYNEQFF	TGTGCCACCAGCCTGACAGCGGACCTAAACTCCTACAATGAGCAGTTCTTC
NA	TRBV29-1	TRBJ1-2	NA	11	CSVDPNYGYTF	TGCAGCGTTGATCCTAACTATGGCTACACCTTC
NA	TRBV2	TRBJ1-1	NA	13	CASSANMNTEAFF	TGTGCCAGCAGCGCCAATATGAACACTGAAGCTTTCTTT
NA	TRBV7-8	TRBJ2-3	once	17	CASTPTFSGFSTDTQYF	TGTGCCAGCACCCCCACCTTCAGCGGCTTTTCCACAGATACGCAGTATTTT
NA	TRBV7-2	TRBJ2-1	many	14	CASSLDVTGNEQFF	TGTGCCAGCAGCTTAGATGTCACGGGCAATGAGCAGTTCTTC
TRBD2	TRBV5-5	TRBJ2-1	NA	14	CASSLASGRDEQFF	TGTGCCAGCAGCTTGGCTAGCGGGAGGGATGAGCAGTTCTTC
NA	TRBV20-1	TRBJ2-5	NA	15	CSADSLSGQQETQYF	TGCAGTGCTGATAGCCTTTCGGGGCAACAAGAGACCCAGTACTTC
TRBD1	TRBV27	TRBJ1-5	NA	14	CASSFTGGVQPQHF	TGTGCCAGCAGTTTTACAGGGGGCGTTCAGCCCCAGCATTTT
TRBD1	TRBV5-1	TRBJ2-1	once	16	CASSLADRELKSEQFF	TGCGCCAGCAGCTTGGCCGACAGGGAGTTGAAGAGTGAGCAGTTCTTC
NA	TRBV20-1	TRBJ2-7	NA	14	CSATPVRGPLEQYF	TGCAGTGCTACCCCAGTCAGGGGACCCCTCGAGCAGTACTTC
NA	TRBV20-1	TRBJ2-3	few	15	CSAREWALLTDTQYF	TGCAGTGCTAGAGAGTGGGCCCTTCTCACAGATACGCAGTATTTT
NA	TRBV20-1	TRBJ1-1	few	16	CSARDPRGSLNTEAFF	TGCAGTGCTAGAGATCCTCGGGGTTCCCTCAACACTGAAGCTTTCTTT
NA	TRBV29-1	TRBJ2-3	NA	12	CSAWTDTDTQYF	TGCAGCGCCTGGACAGACACAGATACGCAGTATTTT
NA	TRBV20-1	TRBJ2-3	NA	15	CSARGQRSGTDTQYF	TGCAGTGCTAGAGGCCAACGTTCGGGCACAGATACGCAGTATTTT
TRBD1	TRBV20-1	TRBJ1-2	NA	14	CSARDRDRAWGYTF	TGCAGTGCTAGGGACCGGGACAGGGCCTGGGGCTACACCTTC
NA	TRBV3-1	TRBJ1-1	NA	14	CASSQGADGAEAFF	TGTGCCAGCAGCCAAGGAGCAGATGGCGCTGAAGCTTTCTTT
NA	TRBV9	TRBJ1-2	NA	15	CASSVGVGAGYGYTF	TGTGCCAGCAGCGTAGGTGTCGGGGCTGGCTATGGCTACACCTTC
TRBD1	TRBV2	TRBJ2-5	NA	14	CASSEQGVGETQYF	TGTGCCAGCAGTGAACAGGGGGTCGGTGAGACCCAGTACTTC
TRBD1	TRBV20-1	TRBJ1-2	NA	15	CSARTPDRGNYGYTF	TGCAGTGCTAGAACGCCTGACAGGGGAAACTATGGCTACACCTTC
TRBD2	TRBV6-5	TRBJ2-1	NA	16	CASSYGGGRAYNEQFF	TGTGCCAGCAGTTACGGGGGCGGGAGGGCCTACAATGAGCAGTTCTTC
NA	TRBV7-2	TRBJ2-2	NA	14	CASSLNGDNGELFF	TGTGCCAGCAGCTTGAATGGGGATAACGGGGAGCTGTTTTTT
NA	TRBV6-2/TRBV6-3	TRBJ2-2	few	15	CASSLLAQNTGELFF	TGTGCCAGCAGTTTACTAGCCCAGAACACCGGGGAGCTGTTTTTT
NA	TRBV20-1	TRBJ1-4	NA	14	CSARDGRGDEKLFF	TGCAGTGCTAGAGATGGGAGAGGAGACGAAAAACTGTTTTTT
NA	TRBV20-1	TRBJ1-5	NA	14	CSARMGPNNQPQHF	TGCAGTGCTAGAATGGGACCGAACAATCAGCCCCAGCATTTT
NA	TRBV7-9	TRBJ2-3	few	16	CASSRGGRERTDTQYF	TGTGCCAGCAGCCGCGGAGGGCGGGAACGCACAGATACGCAGTATTTT
TRBD2	TRBV4-2	TRBJ2-3	many	17	CASSQASGGGLADTQYF	TGTGCCAGCAGCCAGGCTAGCGGGGGGGGACTGGCAGATACGCAGTATTTT
NA	TRBV6-1	TRBJ1-2	few	15	CASSVGRAANYGYTF	TGTGCCAGCAGTGTCGGAAGGGCGGCTAACTATGGCTACACCTTC
NA	TRBV7-8	TRBJ2-3	few	15	CASSLTWEYKDTQYF	TGTGCCAGCAGCTTAACGTGGGAGTATAAAGATACGCAGTATTTT
NA	TRBV6-5	TRBJ2-5	NA	15	CASSYIPYGQETQYF	TGTGCCAGCAGTTACATCCCCTACGGACAAGAGACCCAGTACTTC
NA	TRBV12-3/TRBV12-4	TRBJ2-2	many	16	CASSYIRAGNTGELFF	TGTGCCAGCAGTTATATTAGGGCAGGGAACACCGGGGAGCTGTTTTTT
TRBD2	TRBV18	TRBJ2-1	NA	15	CASSPGVAGSAEQFF	TGTGCCAGCTCACCAGGGGTAGCGGGATCAGCTGAGCAGTTCTTC
NA	TRBV29-1	TRBJ2-2	NA	11	CSVLDYGELFF	TGCAGCGTTCTGGACTACGGGGAGCTGTTTTTT
TRBD2	TRBV5-1	TRBJ2-1	few	14	CASSLEGSGRGQFF	TGCGCCAGCAGCTTGGAAGGTAGCGGGAGGGGGCAGTTCTTC
TRBD1	TRBV3-1	TRBJ1-1	NA	16	CASTVPSGQGVAEAFF	TGTGCCAGCACCGTTCCCTCGGGACAGGGAGTCGCGGAAGCTTTCTTT
NA	TRBV21-1	TRBJ1-1	few	14	CASSKWWPNTEAFF	TGTGCCAGCAGCAAATGGTGGCCGAACACTGAAGCTTTCTTT
NA	TRBV4-2	TRBJ2-7	NA	15	CASSPTPRGNYEQYF	TGTGCCAGCAGCCCCACACCAAGGGGGAACTACGAGCAGTACTTC
TRBD1	TRBV20-1	TRBJ1-1	NA	14	CSASRQGNLAEAFF	TGCAGTGCCAGTCGACAGGGGAATTTGGCTGAAGCTTTCTTT
NA	TRBV20-1	TRBJ2-1	NA	14	CSARTGRSYNEQFF	TGCAGTGCTCGTACTGGCAGGTCCTACAATGAGCAGTTCTTC
NA	TRBV7-8	TRBJ2-7	many	11	CASSDTYEQYF	TGTGCCAGCAGCGACACCTACGAGCAGTACTTC
TRBD1	TRBV29-1	TRBJ2-7	few	12	CSVPGQHYEQYF	TGCAGCGTCCCGGGACAGCACTACGAGCAGTACTTC
TRBD2	TRBV18	TRBJ2-1	NA	15	CASSPPVSGGNEQFF	TGTGCCAGCTCACCACCCGTTTCGGGGGGCAATGAGCAGTTCTTC
TRBD2	TRBV23-1	TRBJ2-7	few	13	CARGLASLYEQYF	TGCGCCAGAGGACTAGCGTCACTTTACGAGCAGTACTTC
TRBD1	TRBV19	TRBJ2-7	NA	14	CASSKRTGEYEQYF	TGTGCCAGTAGTAAAAGGACAGGGGAGTACGAGCAGTACTTC
TRBD1	TRBV6-1	TRBJ2-7	few	14	CASMGTGGSYEQYF	TGTGCCAGCATGGGGACAGGGGGTTCCTACGAGCAGTACTTC
TRBD2	TRBV28	TRBJ2-6	NA	15	CASSSGGAGANVLTF	TGTGCCAGCAGTTCTGGGGGGGCTGGGGCCAACGTCCTGACTTTC
TRBD2	TRBV4-1	TRBJ2-7	NA	16	CASSQVSSGGTYEQYF	TGCGCCAGCAGCCAAGTAAGCAGCGGGGGGACCTACGAGCAGTACTTC
NA	TRBV18	TRBJ2-7	NA	13	CASSPAAIVGQYF	TGTGCCAGCTCACCCGCAGCCATAGTTGGGCAGTACTTC
NA	TRBV30	TRBJ2-4	NA	17	CAWSAWGRRIAKNIQYF	TGTGCCTGGAGTGCCTGGGGGCGGCGAATAGCCAAAAACATTCAGTACTTC
NA	TRBV20-1	TRBJ2-3	NA	13	CSANNAETDTQYF	TGCAGTGCTAATAATGCGGAAACAGATACGCAGTATTTT
NA	TRBV24-1	TRBJ2-1	few	15	CATSDFSRERGEQFF	TGTGCCACCAGTGATTTTTCACGGGAACGGGGTGAGCAGTTCTTC
TRBD2	TRBV7-2	TRBJ2-7	few	16	CASSSAGAGGSYEQYF	TGTGCCAGCAGCTCGGCTGGGGCGGGAGGTTCCTACGAGCAGTACTTC
NA	TRBV4-3	TRBJ2-7	few	16	CASSQDPTGSLYEQYF	TGCGCCAGCAGCCAAGATCCGACCGGGAGTCTATACGAGCAGTACTTC
NA	TRBV5-5	TRBJ1-5	NA	13	CASSWTDDQPQHF	TGTGCCAGCAGCTGGACAGACGATCAGCCCCAGCATTTT
NA	TRBV20-1	TRBJ1-5	NA	13	CSASAVFNQPQHF	TGCAGTGCTAGCGCAGTATTCAATCAGCCCCAGCATTTT
TRBD2	TRBV24-1	TRBJ2-3	many	16	CATSDRTSGGADTQYF	TGTGCCACCAGTGATCGGACTAGCGGGGGCGCAGATACGCAGTATTTT
TRBD2	TRBV7-6	TRBJ2-7	NA	16	CASSLPTLAGGGEQYF	TGTGCCAGCAGCTTACCAACTTTAGCGGGAGGGGGCGAGCAGTACTTC
NA	TRBV20-1	TRBJ1-2	NA	14	CSASYSWVDYGYTF	TGCAGTGCTAGCTACAGTTGGGTAGACTATGGCTACACCTTC